A single sample gave rise to the 30 T cell receptor beta chains below, sequenced in a study of shared clonotypes between healthy human individuals. The repertoire was sequenced with immunoSEQ multiplex PCR; TCRdb's copy has only in-frame clones and lacks some. The repertoire has about 2,500,000 clones, approximately 92% of them found once; the top ten carry around 0.14%. Input material: naive CD4+ T cells sorted from blood. Noted subset: CD45RA+ positively selected. Receptor source: a man between 18 and 35 years old in good health.

The CDR3: CASSYNRGPNQPQHF. CDR3 in DNA: TGTGCCAGTAGCTACAACAGGGGCCCCAATCAGCCCCAGCATTTT. The chain employs TRBV19 and TRBJ1-5, with TRBD1 matching 7 bases. This CDR3 has 15 residues. V lost 6 bases and J lost 3; bases outside the gene matches: 8. Germline loops: CDR1 LNHDA, CDR2 SQIVND (reference sequence).

The sample holds one count of this clone. This chain links TRBV28 with TRBJ2-5, with 10 bases aligning to TRBD2. CDR1 MDHEN and CDR2 SYDVKM come from the germline V gene. V lost 7 bases, J lost 5 bases, and 10 bases stayed unmatched. This CDR3 comprises 15 residues. CDR3 sequence (DNA): TGTGCCAGCAACGAGCGGGGGGGCCTGTTCGAGACCCAGTACTTC. This codes for CASNERGGLFETQYF.

This chain uses TRBV14 with TRBJ2-7; D remains unclear. V lost 4 bases and J lost 3, with 13 bases in between. Per germline, CDR1 SGHDN and CDR2 FVKESK. The CDR3 covers 14 residues. For the CDR3, the DNA is TGTGCCAGCAGCCCAACTCTGGGCCGCTACGAGCAGTACTTC. The encoded protein is CASSPTLGRYEQYF.

The gene calls are TRBV21-1 and TRBJ2-2; the table's D call TRBD1 went unverified against the DNA. TRBV21-1 is labeled a pseudogene. The CDR3 has 17 amino acids. CDR3 residues: CASSKRDRGRGTGELFF. The CDR3 region has the DNA TGTGCCAGCAGCAAGAGGGACAGGGGAAGGGGCACCGGGGAGCTGTTTTTT.

The CDR3 bases are TGTGCCTGGAGTTTCCCGGGATCTAATGAAAAACTGTTTTTT. Its protein is CAWSFPGSNEKLFF. The V and J genes are TRBV30 and TRBJ1-4; unclear D gene. The CDR3 covers 14 residues. The germline V gene encodes CDR1 GTSNPN and CDR2 SVGIG (reference sequence). Trimming left V 2 bases short and J 3 bases short, with 10 bases between. The entire variable domain, with the rest obtained from reference TRBV30 and TRBJ1-4, is as follows: SQTIHQWPATLVQPVGSPLSLECTVEGTSNPNLYWYRQAAGRGLQLLFYSVGIGQISSEVPQNLSASRPQDRQFILSSKKLLLSDSGFYLCAWSFPGSNEKLFFGSGTQLSVL.

The rearrangement joins TRBV7-8 to TRBJ1-6; unclear D gene. CDR1 is SGHVS, CDR2 FQNEAQ, per germline. V shed 5 bases and J shed 4 bases, with 9 bases lying between them. This CDR3 spans 14 amino acids. The CDR3 sequence: CASSAGNYNSPLHF. DNA of the CDR3: TGTGCCAGCAGCGCGGGAAATTATAATTCACCCCTCCACTTT.

This rearrangement joins TRBV7-2 to TRBJ1-2; D is uncertain. Germline V lookup: CDR1 SGHTA, CDR2 FQGNSA. This CDR3 is 17 amino acids long. V was clipped by 1 base and J by 7 bases, with 22 bases between them. DNA of the CDR3: TGTGCCAGCAGCTTAGTAGGAGCCCCCCAAGAATCGGGTGGCTACACCTTC. As protein: CASSLVGAPQESGGYTF.

The chain carries TRBV5-1 and TRBJ1-1; weak D call: TRBD1 (6 bases). From germline, CDR1 is SGHRS and CDR2 YFSETQ. V lost 4 bases and J lost 3, with 16 bases in between. The CDR3 runs to 15 residues. The DNA for the CDR3 is TGCGCCAGCAGCATATACCGGGACACCGACACTGAAGCTTTCTTT. Protein product: CASSIYRDTDTEAFF.

This clone was recorded only once. The chain links TRBV18 to TRBJ2-1; D might be TRBD1 (5 bases). The germline V gene has CDR1 KGHSH and CDR2 LQKENI. The V end lost 3 bases, the J end lost 7 bases, and 16 bases lay between the germline ends. The CDR3 runs to 15 residues. The CDR3 is CASSPQGGPGNEQFF. DNA for the CDR3: TGTGCCAGCTCACCGCAGGGTGGACCGGGTAATGAGCAGTTCTTC. Supplemented by reference TRBV18 and TRBJ2-1, the full variable domain reads NAGVMQNPRHLVRRRGQEARLRCSPMKGHSHVYWYRQLPEEGLKFMVYLQKENIIDESGMPKERFSAEFPKEGPSILRIQQVVRGDSAAYFCASSPQGGPGNEQFFGPGTRLTVL.

The chain carries TRBV18 and TRBJ1-1; D gene ambiguous. The CDR3 length is 12 residues. Trimming left V 3 bases short and J 5 bases short, with 7 bases between. In germline, CDR1 is KGHSH, CDR2 LQKENI. This CDR3 is CASSPVGTEAFF. The CDR3 coding sequence is TGTGCCAGCTCACCGGTAGGTACTGAAGCTTTCTTT. Full variable domain (missing parts from reference TRBV18 and TRBJ1-1): NAGVMQNPRHLVRRRGQEARLRCSPMKGHSHVYWYRQLPEEGLKFMVYLQKENIIDESGMPKERFSAEFPKEGPSILRIQQVVRGDSAAYFCASSPVGTEAFFGQGTRLTVV.

Comments on this clone: Different DNA sequences within this sample yield the same CDR3. V gene TRBV5-1 combines with J gene TRBJ2-3; 9 bases line up with TRBD2. CDR1 is SGHRS and CDR2 is YFSETQ in the germline V gene. The junction had 1 base not matched to a gene; V was cut back by 2 bases and J by 3 bases. This CDR3 contains 14 residues. The CDR3, as DNA: TGCGCCAGCAGCTTAACTAGCGGGACAGATACGCAGTATTTT. Its translation: CASSLTSGTDTQYF.

The chain links TRBV6-6 to TRBJ2-1, with 12 nucleotides matching TRBD2. The ends lost 7 bases at V and 0 bases at J; junction bases unmatched: 4. The CDR3 runs to 16 residues. Germline assignment: CDR1 MNHNY and CDR2 SVGAGI (reference sequence). CDR3: CASILAGGHSYNEQFF. DNA for the CDR3: TGTGCCAGCATTCTAGCGGGGGGGCACTCCTACAATGAGCAGTTCTTC.

A remark on this clone: Other DNA sequences in the sample encode the same CDR3. The chain is built from TRBV11-3 and TRBJ2-5; TRBD2 matches 7 bases. CDR3 length: 14 residues. From germline, CDR1 is SGHNT and CDR2 YENEEA. The V gene end was trimmed by 1 base and the J gene end by 5 bases; junction bases not matched to a gene: 4. CDR3 sequence: CASSLGGSGETQYF. DNA for the CDR3: TGTGCCAGCAGCTTAGGCGGGAGCGGGGAGACCCAGTACTTC.

The V call is TRBV5-4, the J call TRBJ2-2; D is tentatively TRBD1 or TRBD2 (5 bases each). The CDR3 extends over 15 amino acids. V lost 0 bases and J lost 8, with 14 bases in between. In germline, CDR1 is SGHNT, CDR2 YYREEE (reference sequence). Here the CDR3 reads CASSLAAGSTGELFF. The CDR3 DNA sequence: TGTGCCAGCAGCTTGGCGGCAGGGAGTACGGGGGAGCTGTTTTTT.

This clone was observed once. The chain carries TRBV6-5 and TRBJ2-7, with TRBD1 matching over 8 bases. V lost 5 bases to trimming and J lost 4 bases; unmatched junction nucleotides: 10. The germline CDR1 and CDR2 sequences are MNHEY and SVGAGI. The CDR3 length is 15 residues. CDR3 sequence reads: CASSPRGRVSYEQYF. For the CDR3, the DNA is TGTGCCAGCAGTCCCAGGGGGCGCGTATCGTACGAGCAGTACTTC.

The rearrangement uses TRBV27 and TRBJ2-2; 12 nucleotides agree with TRBD2. V shed 6 bases, J shed 9 bases, and the junction held 8 bases outside the gene matches. In germline, CDR1 is MNHEY, CDR2 SMNVEV (reference sequence). The CDR3 length is 15 residues. The CDR3 nucleotides are TGTGCCAGCAGCCGCGAGACTAGCGGGAGTCGGGAGCTGTTTTTT. This encodes CASSRETSGSRELFF.

The rearrangement links TRBV6-6 to TRBJ2-7; 9 positions agree with TRBD1. The CDR3 runs 14 residues. V was clipped by 7 bases and J by 4 bases; unmatched bases: 8. Per the germline V gene, CDR1 is MNHNY and CDR2 is SVGAGI (reference sequence). This chain's CDR3 is CASTQQGARYEQYF. CDR3 DNA sequence: TGTGCCAGCACCCAACAGGGGGCGCGGTACGAGCAGTACTTC.

The chain links TRBV18 to TRBJ1-1; D gene ambiguous. Trimming left V 1 base short and J 0 bases short, with 12 bases between. Germline CDR1 is KGHSH and CDR2 is LQKENI. The CDR3 spans 16 residues. DNA of the CDR3: TGTGCCAGCTCACCACAGCATCTGGGCGTGAACACTGAAGCTTTCTTT. The encoded protein is CASSPQHLGVNTEAFF.

V usage is TRBV9 and J usage is TRBJ1-5; the D gene is possibly TRBD1 (5 bases). Germline lookup yields CDR1 SGDLS and CDR2 YYNGEE. The CDR3 is 14 residues long. Trimming pared 4 bases from V and 5 bases from J, leaving 13 bases between. The CDR3 region is CASSPSDSYQPQHF. The CDR3 bases are TGTGCCAGCAGCCCAAGCGACAGTTATCAGCCCCAGCATTTT.

This clone was observed a single time. The chain links TRBV18 to TRBJ1-4, with D possibly being TRBD1 (5 bases). Germline V gene lookup returns CDR1 KGHSH and CDR2 LQKENI. The CDR3 runs 16 residues. Trimming took 3 bases from V and 4 from J, leaving 15 bases between them. The CDR3 reads CASSPSPTAYNEKLFF. The CDR3 DNA reads as TGTGCCAGCTCACCTTCACCGACAGCTTATAATGAAAAACTGTTTTTT.

The CDR3 DNA sequence: TGCGCCAGCAGCTTGGCCCCCCAGGGGACTCTCTACGAGCAGTACTTC. Its translation is CASSLAPQGTLYEQYF. This rearrangement joins TRBV5-1 to TRBJ2-7; D assignment may be TRBD1 or TRBD2 (6 bases each). The germline V and J ends were trimmed by 0 bases and 3 bases, with 16 bases remaining between them. Germline CDR1 is SGHRS and CDR2 is YFSETQ. CDR3 length: 16 residues.

The chain links TRBV6-5 to TRBJ1-2; D is possibly TRBD1 (5 bases). The CDR3 runs to 14 residues. CDR1 is MNHEY, CDR2 SVGAGI, per germline. V was cut by 0 bases and J by 8 bases, with 13 bases left in between. The CDR3 here is CASSYSSRVEGYTF. Here the CDR3 DNA reads TGTGCCAGCAGTTACTCGAGCAGGGTTGAGGGCTACACCTTC.

The chain is built from TRBV7-6 and TRBJ2-3, with 8 bases aligning to TRBD1. The V and J ends lost 4 bases and 5 bases, in that order; junction bases with no gene match: 8. Germline CDR1 SGHVS, CDR2 FNYEAQ. The CDR3 runs to 15 residues. The CDR3 region is CASSSDRGVGDTQYF. DNA of the CDR3: TGTGCCAGCAGCTCAGACAGGGGAGTGGGAGATACGCAGTATTTT.

The chain employs TRBV10-3 and TRBJ2-2; D is possibly TRBD2 (5 bases). Germline values: CDR1 ENHRY, CDR2 SYGVKD. The CDR3 totals 15 residues. V was clipped by 6 bases and J by 0 bases, with 11 bases between them. This chain's CDR3 is CAISPVLANTGELFF. The CDR3 region has the DNA TGTGCCATCAGCCCAGTACTAGCGAACACCGGGGAGCTGTTTTTT.

CDR3 sequence reads: CASSLRLPGRGDTQYF. The CDR3, as DNA: TGTGCCAGCAGTTTAAGACTCCCCGGTAGAGGAGATACGCAGTATTTT. The chain carries TRBV6-6 and TRBJ2-3, with D unclear. Germline CDR1 MNHNY, CDR2 SVGAGI (reference sequence). V lost 4 bases and J 5 bases, leaving 19 bases between the germline ends. The CDR3 extends over 16 amino acids.

The chain uses TRBV7-9 and TRBJ1-2; D call uncertain. Germline assignment: CDR1 SEHNR and CDR2 FQNEAQ (reference sequence). Trimming removed 5 bases from V and 4 bases from J, with 11 bases in between. CDR3 length equals 13 residues. The CDR3 sequence is CASSPDGFYGYTF. CDR3 in DNA: TGTGCCAGCAGCCCAGACGGATTCTATGGCTACACCTTC.

This clone was seen only once. This specimen includes other DNA sequences encoding the same CDR3. The rearrangement joins TRBV9 to TRBJ2-5; D may be TRBD2 (5 bases). CDR3 length: 16 residues. The V end was cut by 0 bases, the J end by 0 bases, with 12 bases between. CDR1 SGDLS and CDR2 YYNGEE come from the germline V gene. DNA for the CDR3: TGTGCCAGCAGCGTAGCGGCGGGTGGGCACCAAGAGACCCAGTACTTC. As protein: CASSVAAGGHQETQYF.

This chain uses TRBV9 with TRBJ2-2, with 11 bases aligning to TRBD2. Germline-derived CDR1 and CDR2 are SGDLS and YYNGEE. The V segment lost 0 bases and the J segment 1 base; nucleotides outside the gene matches: 8. The CDR3 runs to 19 residues. The CDR3, as DNA: TGTGCCAGCAGCGTAGCTCACCCTAGCGGGAGGAAGAACACCGGGGAGCTGTTTTTT. It translates to CASSVAHPSGRKNTGELFF.

This clone was seen a few times. The J gene is TRBJ1-5, the V gene TRBV6-5; 10 bases agree with TRBD1. The germline V gene has CDR1 MNHEY and CDR2 SVGAGI. The V and J ends lost 5 bases and 5 bases, in that order; junction bases with no gene match: 3. This CDR3 region has 14 residues. CDR3: CASSPGQGYQPQHF. CDR3 in DNA: TGTGCCAGCAGTCCGGGACAGGGGTATCAGCCCCAGCATTTT.

Note on this clone: Other DNA sequences in this specimen translate into the identical CDR3. V and J are TRBV5-4 and TRBJ1-5; D is undetermined. V was clipped by 0 bases and J by 4 bases, with 11 bases between them. Per germline, CDR1 SGHNT and CDR2 YYREEE (reference sequence). The CDR3 runs to 15 residues. This CDR3 reads CASSLGGSGNQPQHF. Written as DNA, the CDR3 is TGTGCCAGCAGCTTGGGAGGGAGTGGAAATCAGCCCCAGCATTTT.